A selection of T cell receptor beta chains follows, all from one sample in a study of response to subunit inactivated influenza vaccine. TCRdb re-called the RT-PCR reads through MiXCR, storing one row per CDR3 protein. Of under 850,000 distinct CDR3 sequences in the sample, approximately 17% are singletons; the top ten hold approximately 11%. The input for sequencing was PBMCs from blood, taken about 5 days after vaccination. The origin of the receptors is a man aged 50-59 years who received an inactivated influenza vaccine. The CDR3 runs from the conserved cysteine through the conserved F or W. Fields, in order: CDR3 protein, CDR3 DNA, V gene, clone size, D gene, J gene. The D gene is left open where the match is weak. Size is omitted from some rows. Given values are once, few, many or a class for expanded clones.

CDR3: CASSQEFNSPLHF; DNA: TGCGCCAGCAGCCAAGAATTCAATTCACCCCTCCACTTT; V: TRBV4-3; size: many; D: NA; J: TRBJ1-6
CDR3: CASSYSRRAGELFF; DNA: TGTGCCAGCAGTTACTCCAGGCGTGCCGGGGAGCTGTTTTTT; V: TRBV6-2/TRBV6-3; size: NA; D: NA; J: TRBJ2-2
CDR3: CASSLRDGQKTQYF; DNA: TGTGCCAGCTCACTCCGGGACGGACAAAAGACCCAGTACTTC; V: TRBV18; size: NA; D: NA; J: TRBJ2-5
CDR3: CASSEGGVSYNEQFF; DNA: TGTGCCAGCTCGGAGGGGGGCGTCTCCTACAATGAGCAGTTCTTC; V: TRBV18; size: NA; D: NA; J: TRBJ2-1
CDR3: CASQGSVANEQFF; DNA: TGTGCCAGTCAGGGTTCGGTAGCCAATGAGCAGTTCTTC; V: TRBV12-3/TRBV12-4; size: NA; D: NA; J: TRBJ2-1
CDR3: CSATPSGGSDTQYF; DNA: TGCAGTGCAACCCCTAGCGGGGGCTCAGATACGCAGTATTTT; V: TRBV20-1; size: few; D: TRBD2; J: TRBJ2-3
CDR3: CASSYSWEEDYGYTF; DNA: TGTGCCAGCAGTTACTCCTGGGAGGAGGACTATGGCTACACCTTC; V: TRBV6-5; size: NA; D: NA; J: TRBJ1-2
CDR3: CSASIGDEQYF; DNA: TGCAGTGCTAGTATCGGGGACGAGCAGTACTTC; V: TRBV20-1; size: NA; D: NA; J: TRBJ2-7
CDR3: CATSSPLDTDTQYF; DNA: TGTGCCACCAGCAGCCCCCTCGACACAGATACGCAGTATTTT; V: TRBV15; size: few; D: NA; J: TRBJ2-3
CDR3: CASSQEFSGSPYEQYF; DNA: TGTGCCAGCAGCCAAGAGTTTAGCGGGAGCCCTTACGAGCAGTACTTC; V: TRBV4-2; size: few; D: TRBD2; J: TRBJ2-7
CDR3: CASSAIPGLAGGKSTGELFF; DNA: TGTGCCAGCAGCGCTATCCCGGGACTAGCGGGAGGGAAGAGCACCGGGGAGCTGTTTTTT; V: TRBV9; size: NA; D: TRBD2; J: TRBJ2-2
CDR3: CASSLAVGLAGNIQYF; DNA: TGCGCCAGCAGCTTGGCAGTCGGGCTAGCGGGGAACATTCAGTACTTC; V: TRBV5-1; size: NA; D: TRBD2; J: TRBJ2-4
CDR3: CATLNIGVANYGYTF; DNA: TGTGCCACCTTGAACATCGGGGTAGCTAACTATGGCTACACCTTC; V: TRBV10-3; size: many; D: NA; J: TRBJ1-2
CDR3: CASSFTGSSGANALTF; DNA: TGTGCCAGCAGCTTCACAGGTTCCTCTGGGGCCAATGCCCTGACTTTC; V: TRBV7-2; size: few; D: NA; J: TRBJ2-6
CDR3: CASSVGGNGQPQHF; DNA: TGTGCCAGCAGTGTAGGGGGCAATGGGCAGCCCCAGCATTTT; V: TRBV28; size: NA; D: TRBD1; J: TRBJ1-5
CDR3: CASSLGAALRPPDEQFF; DNA: TGCGCCAGCAGCTTGGGAGCGGCCCTAAGGCCTCCGGATGAGCAGTTCTTC; V: TRBV5-1; size: NA; D: NA; J: TRBJ2-1
CDR3: CASAAGPRSSSYNEQFF; DNA: TGCGCCAGCGCGGCGGGACCCCGGTCGAGCTCCTACAATGAGCAGTTCTTC; V: TRBV10-1; size: few; D: NA; J: TRBJ2-1
CDR3: CASSQPSGGVEGQFF; DNA: TGTGCCAGCAGCCAGCCATCTGGAGGGGTGGAAGGGCAGTTCTTC; V: TRBV12-3/TRBV12-4; size: NA; D: NA; J: TRBJ2-1
CDR3: CSARTLNSYNEQFF; DNA: TGCAGTGCCCGGACATTGAACTCCTACAATGAGCAGTTCTTC; V: TRBV20-1; size: few; D: NA; J: TRBJ2-1
CDR3: CSARGGGGSANTEAFF; DNA: TGCAGTGCTAGAGGGGGAGGGGGCTCGGCGAACACTGAAGCTTTCTTT; V: TRBV20-1; size: NA; D: TRBD1; J: TRBJ1-1
CDR3: CASSNPIRDRPYEQYF; DNA: TGTGCCAGCAGCAATCCCATCAGGGACAGACCCTACGAGCAGTACTTC; V: TRBV28; size: NA; D: TRBD1; J: TRBJ2-7
CDR3: CASSVGSPYEQYF; DNA: TGTGCCAGCAGTGTCGGGAGTCCCTACGAGCAGTACTTC; V: TRBV28; size: NA; D: NA; J: TRBJ2-7
CDR3: CSALTDTQYF; DNA: TGCAGTGCCTTGACAGATACGCAGTATTTT; V: TRBV20-1; size: NA; D: NA; J: TRBJ2-3
CDR3: CASSLSTAYEQYF; DNA: TGTGCCAGCAGCCTCTCGACAGCCTACGAGCAGTACTTC; V: TRBV5-6; size: many; D: NA; J: TRBJ2-7
CDR3: CASSLDSRNTIYF; DNA: TGTGCCAGCAGTTTAGACTCAAGAAACACCATATATTTT; V: TRBV12-3/TRBV12-4; size: few; D: NA; J: TRBJ1-3
CDR3: CASSSSALVETQYF; DNA: TGTGCCAGCAGCTCTTCCGCCCTGGTGGAGACCCAGTACTTC; V: TRBV7-9; size: few; D: NA; J: TRBJ2-5
CDR3: CSVGSYQWNENTEAFF; DNA: TGCAGCGTTGGGAGTTACCAATGGAATGAGAACACTGAAGCTTTCTTT; V: TRBV29-1; size: NA; D: NA; J: TRBJ1-1
CDR3: CASSPGGRGQPQHF; DNA: TGTGCCAGCAGCCCAGGGGGACGGGGTCAGCCCCAGCATTTT; V: TRBV7-2; size: NA; D: TRBD1; J: TRBJ1-5
CDR3: CASSSGTSGSPGFETQYF; DNA: TGCGCCAGCAGCTCCGGGACTAGCGGGAGTCCGGGGTTTGAGACCCAGTACTTC; V: TRBV5-1; size: NA; D: TRBD2; J: TRBJ2-5
CDR3: CASKGGDRGQQPQHF; DNA: TGTGCCAGTAAAGGGGGGGACAGGGGGCAGCAGCCCCAGCATTTT; V: TRBV19; size: NA; D: TRBD1; J: TRBJ1-5
CDR3: CASSSPTGGTDTQYF; DNA: TGTGCCAGCAGCTCCCCTACGGGGGGGACAGATACGCAGTATTTT; V: TRBV13; size: NA; D: TRBD2; J: TRBJ2-3
CDR3: CSVQGTDTQYF; DNA: TGCAGTGTACAGGGCACAGATACGCAGTATTTT; V: TRBV20-1; size: few; D: NA; J: TRBJ2-3
CDR3: CASSFAPGERETQYF; DNA: TGTGCTAGCAGCTTCGCCCCAGGGGAGAGAGAGACCCAGTACTTC; V: TRBV7-7; size: NA; D: NA; J: TRBJ2-5
CDR3: CASSRDLQTQYF; DNA: TGTGCCAGTAGTAGGGACCTGCAGACCCAGTACTTC; V: TRBV19; size: NA; D: NA; J: TRBJ2-5
CDR3: CASSSGWADYNEQFF; DNA: TGTGCCAGCAGCTCCGGCTGGGCCGACTACAATGAGCAGTTCTTC; V: TRBV7-9; size: few; D: NA; J: TRBJ2-1
CDR3: CASSSTSGRGNTQYF; DNA: TGTGCCAGCAGTTCTACTAGCGGGAGAGGAAATACGCAGTATTTT; V: TRBV28; size: NA; D: TRBD2; J: TRBJ2-3
CDR3: CSARKGRGDGYTF; DNA: TGCAGTGCTAGAAAAGGGAGGGGCGATGGCTACACCTTC; V: TRBV20-1; size: NA; D: NA; J: TRBJ1-2
CDR3: CASSLVADYTDTQYF; DNA: TGCGCCAGCAGCTTGGTGGCGGACTACACAGATACGCAGTATTTT; V: TRBV5-1; size: few; D: NA; J: TRBJ2-3
CDR3: CSARRTAVDGTPYNEQFF; DNA: TGCAGTGCTAGACGGACTGCCGTCGATGGGACGCCGTACAATGAGCAGTTCTTC; V: TRBV20-1; size: few; D: NA; J: TRBJ2-1
CDR3: CASSLVVAGGFNEQFF; DNA: TGTGCCAGCAGCTTAGTAGTAGCGGGGGGTTTCAATGAGCAGTTCTTC; V: TRBV11-2; size: NA; D: TRBD2; J: TRBJ2-1
CDR3: CASSPGTEASYEQYF; DNA: TGTGCCAGCAGCCCTGGGACAGAAGCTTCCTACGAGCAGTACTTC; V: TRBV6-2/TRBV6-3; size: NA; D: TRBD1; J: TRBJ2-7
CDR3: CASRPLGQWDTQYF; DNA: TGTGCCAGCAGACCCCTCGGACAGTGGGATACGCAGTATTTT; V: TRBV6-2/TRBV6-3; size: NA; D: NA; J: TRBJ2-3
CDR3: CSVIRGDTYEQYF; DNA: TGCAGCGTTATCCGGGGAGATACCTACGAGCAGTACTTC; V: TRBV29-1; size: few; D: NA; J: TRBJ2-7
CDR3: CASSLQGAHADTQYF; DNA: TGTGCCAGCAGCTTACAGGGGGCGCATGCAGATACGCAGTATTTT; V: TRBV7-3; size: NA; D: TRBD1; J: TRBJ2-3
CDR3: CAWLEALSEKLFF; DNA: TGTGCCTGGCTAGAGGCTCTGAGTGAAAAACTGTTTTTT; V: TRBV30; size: few; D: NA; J: TRBJ1-4
CDR3: CASSLRQGWNSPLHF; DNA: TGTGCCAGCAGTCTAAGACAGGGGTGGAATTCACCCCTCCACTTT; V: TRBV27; size: once; D: TRBD1; J: TRBJ1-6
CDR3: CASSQMGLQYNEQFF; DNA: TGTGCCAGCAGCCAAATGGGACTTCAATACAATGAGCAGTTCTTC; V: TRBV5-6; size: few; D: NA; J: TRBJ2-1
CDR3: CASSYSGGWRDSYEQYF; DNA: TGTGCCAGCAGTTACTCTGGGGGATGGCGGGACTCCTACGAGCAGTACTTC; V: TRBV7-2; size: few; D: NA; J: TRBJ2-7
CDR3: CSARGDSVSTGELFF; DNA: TGCAGTGCTAGAGGAGATAGCGTGTCCACCGGGGAGCTGTTTTTT; V: TRBV20-1; size: many; D: NA; J: TRBJ2-2
CDR3: CASSEQGWEQFF; DNA: TGTGCCAGCAGTGAACAGGGGTGGGAGCAGTTCTTC; V: TRBV12-3/TRBV12-4; size: few; D: TRBD1; J: TRBJ2-1
CDR3: CASSPQYQPQHF; DNA: TGTGCCAGCAGTCCCCAATATCAGCCCCAGCATTTT; V: TRBV6-6; size: NA; D: NA; J: TRBJ1-5
CDR3: CAISPGGLERGSEAFF; DNA: TGTGCCATCAGTCCAGGGGGCCTTGAGAGAGGTTCTGAAGCTTTCTTT; V: TRBV10-3; size: few; D: TRBD1; J: TRBJ1-1
CDR3: CASRGLAGEGPYNEQFF; DNA: TGTGCCAGCAGGGGTTTAGCGGGAGAAGGCCCCTACAATGAGCAGTTCTTC; V: TRBV5-6; size: NA; D: TRBD2; J: TRBJ2-1
CDR3: CASSLVGQLTYEQYF; DNA: TGCGCCAGCAGCTTGGTCGGTCAGCTTACCTACGAGCAGTACTTC; V: TRBV5-1; size: NA; D: NA; J: TRBJ2-7
CDR3: CSALSGTSGRKTSTDTQYF; DNA: TGCAGTGCCCTTAGCGGGACTAGCGGGAGAAAAACTAGCACAGATACGCAGTATTTT; V: TRBV20-1; size: few; D: TRBD2; J: TRBJ2-3
CDR3: CASMGVSSGANVLTF; DNA: TGTGCCAGCATGGGGGTCTCCTCTGGGGCCAACGTCCTGACTTTC; V: TRBV6-1; size: few; D: NA; J: TRBJ2-6
CDR3: CASRGNEQFF; DNA: TGTGCCAGCAGGGGGAATGAGCAGTTCTTC; V: TRBV9; size: many; D: NA; J: TRBJ2-1
CDR3: CASKTSGRETQYF; DNA: TGTGCCAGCAAGACCTCCGGGAGAGAGACCCAGTACTTC; V: TRBV28; size: NA; D: NA; J: TRBJ2-5